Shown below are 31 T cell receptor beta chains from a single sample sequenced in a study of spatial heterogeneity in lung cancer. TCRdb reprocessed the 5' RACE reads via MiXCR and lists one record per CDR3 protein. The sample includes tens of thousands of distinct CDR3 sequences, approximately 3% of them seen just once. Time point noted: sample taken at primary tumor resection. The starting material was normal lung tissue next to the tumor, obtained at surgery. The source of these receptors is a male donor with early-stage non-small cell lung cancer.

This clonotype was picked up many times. CDR3 region: CSARNSPANTQYF. CDR3 sequence (DNA): TGCAGTGCTAGGAATTCTCCAGCAAATACGCAGTATTTT. The chain links TRBV20-1 to TRBJ2-3, with no clear D. Trimming took off 3 bases at V and 7 bases at J, with 14 bases between the two ends. CDR1 and CDR2 (germline): DFQATT, SNEGSKA (reference sequence). This CDR3 region has 13 residues.

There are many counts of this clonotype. The CDR3 DNA is TGTGCCATCAGTGACCTAGCCCCCAATCAGCCCCAGCATTTT. The encoded protein is CAISDLAPNQPQHF. This chain joins TRBV10-3 and TRBJ1-5, with D hard to call. The CDR3 extends over 14 amino acids. V lost 3 bases to trimming and J lost 3 bases, with 9 bases between them. CDR1 and CDR2 from the germline V gene are ENHRY and SYGVKD.

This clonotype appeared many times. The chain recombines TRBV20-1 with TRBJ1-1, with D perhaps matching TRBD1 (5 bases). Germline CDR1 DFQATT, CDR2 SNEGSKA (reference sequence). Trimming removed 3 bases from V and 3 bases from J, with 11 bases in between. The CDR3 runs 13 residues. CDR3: CSASYRGDTEAFF. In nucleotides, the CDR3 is TGCAGTGCTAGCTATCGGGGGGACACTGAAGCTTTCTTT.

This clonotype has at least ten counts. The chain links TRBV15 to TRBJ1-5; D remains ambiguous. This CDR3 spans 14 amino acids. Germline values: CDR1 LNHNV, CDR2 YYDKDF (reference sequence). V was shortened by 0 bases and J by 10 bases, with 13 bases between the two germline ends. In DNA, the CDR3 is TGTGCCACCAGCAGAGATCGAGGGAGCACTCCCCAGCATTTT. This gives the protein CATSRDRGSTPQHF.

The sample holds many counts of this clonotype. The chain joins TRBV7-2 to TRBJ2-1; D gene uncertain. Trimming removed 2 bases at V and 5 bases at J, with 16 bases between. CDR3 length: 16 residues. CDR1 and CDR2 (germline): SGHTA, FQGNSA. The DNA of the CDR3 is TGTGCCAGCAGCTTAAGCAGTCCGAGAGGCGACAATGAGCAGTTCTTC. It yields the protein CASSLSSPRGDNEQFF.

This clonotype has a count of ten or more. CDR3 in DNA: TGTGCCAGCAGGACAACAGGGCCCCTCGGGCAGTATTTT. This sequence encodes CASRTTGPLGQYF. The chain joins TRBV28 to TRBJ2-3; perhaps TRBD1 as D (6 bases). The CDR3 loop spans 13 amino acids. Germline CDR1 and CDR2: MDHEN and SYDVKM. V lost 6 bases and J 11 bases, leaving 18 bases between the germline ends.

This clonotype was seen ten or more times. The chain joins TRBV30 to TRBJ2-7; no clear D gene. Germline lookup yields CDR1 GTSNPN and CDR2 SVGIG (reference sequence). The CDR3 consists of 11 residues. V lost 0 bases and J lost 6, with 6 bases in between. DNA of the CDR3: TGTGCCTGGAGTGTACAAAGCGAGCAGTACTTC. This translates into CAWSVQSEQYF.

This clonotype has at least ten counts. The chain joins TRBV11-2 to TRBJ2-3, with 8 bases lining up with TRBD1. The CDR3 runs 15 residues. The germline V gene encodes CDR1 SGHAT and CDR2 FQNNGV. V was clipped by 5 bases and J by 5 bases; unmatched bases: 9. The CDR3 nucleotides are TGTGCCAGCAGCCCATGGGGACAGGAGGAAGATACGCAGTATTTT. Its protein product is CASSPWGQEEDTQYF.

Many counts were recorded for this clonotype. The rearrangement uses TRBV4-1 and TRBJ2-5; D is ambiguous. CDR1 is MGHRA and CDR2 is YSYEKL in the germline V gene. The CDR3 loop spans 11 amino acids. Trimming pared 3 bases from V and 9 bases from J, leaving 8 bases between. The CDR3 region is CASSQTGAQYF. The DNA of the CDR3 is TGCGCCAGCAGCCAGACTGGGGCCCAGTACTTC.

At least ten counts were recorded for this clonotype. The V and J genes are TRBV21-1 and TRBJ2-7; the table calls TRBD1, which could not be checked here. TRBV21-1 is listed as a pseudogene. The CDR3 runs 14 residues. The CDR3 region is CASSKDGTGNEQYF. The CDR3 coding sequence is TGTGCCAGCAGCAAAGATGGGACCGGGAACGAGCAGTACTTC.

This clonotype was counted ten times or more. This chain's CDR3 is CASSRIPTANTEAFF. The DNA for the CDR3 is TGTGCCAGCAGCCGAATCCCGACAGCGAACACTGAAGCTTTCTTT. The gene calls are TRBV14 and TRBJ1-1; TRBD1 is a possible D gene (5 bases). V lost 4 bases and J 1 base, leaving 13 bases between the germline ends. The germline V gene has CDR1 SGHDN and CDR2 FVKESK. This CDR3 is 15 amino acids long.

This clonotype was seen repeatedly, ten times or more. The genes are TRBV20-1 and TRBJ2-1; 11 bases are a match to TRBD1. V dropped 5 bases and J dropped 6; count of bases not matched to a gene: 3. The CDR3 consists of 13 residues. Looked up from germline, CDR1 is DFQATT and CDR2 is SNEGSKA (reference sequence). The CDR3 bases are TGCAGTGCTTTAGGACAGGGGGCCAATGAGCAGTTCTTC. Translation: CSALGQGANEQFF.

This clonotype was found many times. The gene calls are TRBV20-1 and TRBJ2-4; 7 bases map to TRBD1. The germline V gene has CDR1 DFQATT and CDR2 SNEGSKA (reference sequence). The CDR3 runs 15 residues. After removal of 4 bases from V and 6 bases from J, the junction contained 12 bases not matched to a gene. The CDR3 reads CSAITRQGLGNIQYF. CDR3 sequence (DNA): TGCAGTGCTATCACGAGACAGGGTTTAGGAAACATTCAGTACTTC.

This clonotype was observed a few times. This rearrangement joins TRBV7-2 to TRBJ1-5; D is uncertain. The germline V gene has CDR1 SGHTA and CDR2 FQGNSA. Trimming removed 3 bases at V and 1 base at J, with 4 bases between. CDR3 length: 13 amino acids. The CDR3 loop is CASSFSSNQPQHF. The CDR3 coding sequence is TGTGCCAGCAGCTTTTCGAGCAATCAGCCCCAGCATTTT.

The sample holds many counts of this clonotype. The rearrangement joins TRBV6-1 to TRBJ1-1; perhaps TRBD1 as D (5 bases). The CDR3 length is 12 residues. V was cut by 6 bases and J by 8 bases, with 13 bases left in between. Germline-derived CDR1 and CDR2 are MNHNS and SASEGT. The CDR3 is CASRGTAREAFF. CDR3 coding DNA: TGTGCCAGCAGAGGGACGGCTAGAGAAGCTTTCTTT.

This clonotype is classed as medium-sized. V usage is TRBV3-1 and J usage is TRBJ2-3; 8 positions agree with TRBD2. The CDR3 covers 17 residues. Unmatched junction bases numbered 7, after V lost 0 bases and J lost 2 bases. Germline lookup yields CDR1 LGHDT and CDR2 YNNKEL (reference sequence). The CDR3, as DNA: TGTGCCAGCAGCCAAGATTCCGGGAGGGCCCTCACAGATACGCAGTATTTT. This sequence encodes CASSQDSGRALTDTQYF.

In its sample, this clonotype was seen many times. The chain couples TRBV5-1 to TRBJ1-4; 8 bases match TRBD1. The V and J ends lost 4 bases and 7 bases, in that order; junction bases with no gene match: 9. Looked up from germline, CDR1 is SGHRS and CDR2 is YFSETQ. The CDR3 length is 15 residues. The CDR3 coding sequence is TGCGCCAGCAGCACCGGACAGGGCGGGGGTGAAAAACTGTTTTTT. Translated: CASSTGQGGGEKLFF.

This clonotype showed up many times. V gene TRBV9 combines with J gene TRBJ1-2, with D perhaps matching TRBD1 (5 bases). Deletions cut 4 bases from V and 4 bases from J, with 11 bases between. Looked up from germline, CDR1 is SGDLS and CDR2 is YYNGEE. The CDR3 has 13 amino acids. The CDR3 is CASSQVQGYGYTF. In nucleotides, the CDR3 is TGTGCCAGCAGCCAGGTGCAGGGCTATGGCTACACCTTC.

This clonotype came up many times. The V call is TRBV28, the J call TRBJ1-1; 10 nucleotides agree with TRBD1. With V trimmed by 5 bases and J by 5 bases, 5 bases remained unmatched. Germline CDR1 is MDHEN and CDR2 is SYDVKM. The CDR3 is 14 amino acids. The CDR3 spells CASSRDRGGTEAFF. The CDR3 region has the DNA TGTGCCAGCAGTAGGGACAGGGGTGGGACTGAAGCTTTCTTT.

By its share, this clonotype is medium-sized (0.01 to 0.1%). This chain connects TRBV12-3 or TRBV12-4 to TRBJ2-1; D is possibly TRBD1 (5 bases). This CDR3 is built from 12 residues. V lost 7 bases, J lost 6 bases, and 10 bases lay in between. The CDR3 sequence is CASTSGLNEQFF. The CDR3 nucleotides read TGTGCCAGCACCTCAGGGCTCAATGAGCAGTTCTTC.

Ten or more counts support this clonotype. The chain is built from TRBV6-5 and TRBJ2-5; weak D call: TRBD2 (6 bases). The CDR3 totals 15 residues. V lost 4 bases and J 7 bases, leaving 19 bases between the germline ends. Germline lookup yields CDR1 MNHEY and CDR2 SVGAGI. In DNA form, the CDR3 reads TGTGCCAGCAGTTCGGCCGGGACTCCCAAGGGGACCCAGTACTTC. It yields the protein CASSSAGTPKGTQYF.

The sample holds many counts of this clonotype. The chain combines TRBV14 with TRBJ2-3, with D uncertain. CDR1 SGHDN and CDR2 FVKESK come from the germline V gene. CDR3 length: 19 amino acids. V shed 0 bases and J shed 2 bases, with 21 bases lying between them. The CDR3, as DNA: TGTGCCAGCAGCCAAGATGGAGCCGAGTGGGCTGGCGCCACAGATACGCAGTATTTT. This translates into CASSQDGAEWAGATDTQYF.

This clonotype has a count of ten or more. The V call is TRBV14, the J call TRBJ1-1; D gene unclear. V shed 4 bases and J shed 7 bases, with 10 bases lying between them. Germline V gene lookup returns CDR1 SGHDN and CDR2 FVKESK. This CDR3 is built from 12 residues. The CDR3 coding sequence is TGTGCCAGCAGCCTAGCCCAGCTTGAAGCTTTCTTT. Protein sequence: CASSLAQLEAFF.

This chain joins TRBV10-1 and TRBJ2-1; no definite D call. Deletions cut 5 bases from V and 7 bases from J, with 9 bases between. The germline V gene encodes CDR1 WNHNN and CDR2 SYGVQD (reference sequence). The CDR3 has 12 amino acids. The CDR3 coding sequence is TGCGCCAGCAGTCTGGACCGTAATGAGCAGTTCTTC. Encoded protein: CASSLDRNEQFF.

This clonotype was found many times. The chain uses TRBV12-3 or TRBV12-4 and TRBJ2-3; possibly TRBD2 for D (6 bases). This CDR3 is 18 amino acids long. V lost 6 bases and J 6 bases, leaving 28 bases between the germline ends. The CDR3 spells CASSSPRRGLASADTQYF. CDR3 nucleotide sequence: TGTGCCAGCAGCTCCCCAAGGCGGGGCCTAGCGAGTGCGGATACGCAGTATTTT.

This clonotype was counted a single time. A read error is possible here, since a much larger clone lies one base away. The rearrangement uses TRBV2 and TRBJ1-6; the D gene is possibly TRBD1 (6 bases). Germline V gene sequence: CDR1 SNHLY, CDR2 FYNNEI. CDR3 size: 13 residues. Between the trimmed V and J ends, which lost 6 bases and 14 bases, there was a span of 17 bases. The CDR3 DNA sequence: TGTGCCAGCAGATTCAGGGGCCCGGCGGCCCTCCACTTT. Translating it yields CASRFRGPAALHF.

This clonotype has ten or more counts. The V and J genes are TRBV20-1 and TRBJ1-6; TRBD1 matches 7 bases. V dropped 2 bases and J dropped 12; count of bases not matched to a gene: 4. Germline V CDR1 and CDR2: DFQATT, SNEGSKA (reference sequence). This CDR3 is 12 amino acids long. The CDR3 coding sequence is TGCAGTGCTAGACAGGGGGGGGAACCCCTCCACTTT. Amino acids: CSARQGGEPLHF.

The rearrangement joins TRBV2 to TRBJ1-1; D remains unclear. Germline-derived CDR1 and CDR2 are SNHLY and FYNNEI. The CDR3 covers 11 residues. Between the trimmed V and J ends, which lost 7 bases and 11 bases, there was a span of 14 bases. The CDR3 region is CASTPTTEAFF. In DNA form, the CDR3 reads TGTGCCAGCACCCCCACCACGGAGGCTTTCTTT.

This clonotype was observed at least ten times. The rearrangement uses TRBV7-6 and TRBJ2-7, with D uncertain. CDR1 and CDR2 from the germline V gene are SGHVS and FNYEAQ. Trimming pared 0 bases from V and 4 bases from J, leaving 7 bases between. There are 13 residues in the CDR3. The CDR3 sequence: CASSLAVDYEQYF. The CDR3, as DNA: TGTGCCAGCAGCTTAGCGGTCGATTACGAGCAGTACTTC.

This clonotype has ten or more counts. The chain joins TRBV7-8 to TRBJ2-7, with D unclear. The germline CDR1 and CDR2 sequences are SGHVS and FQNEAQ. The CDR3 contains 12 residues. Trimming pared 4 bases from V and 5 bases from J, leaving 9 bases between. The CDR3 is CASSSPPHEQYF. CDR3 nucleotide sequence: TGTGCCAGCAGCTCCCCCCCCCACGAGCAGTACTTC.

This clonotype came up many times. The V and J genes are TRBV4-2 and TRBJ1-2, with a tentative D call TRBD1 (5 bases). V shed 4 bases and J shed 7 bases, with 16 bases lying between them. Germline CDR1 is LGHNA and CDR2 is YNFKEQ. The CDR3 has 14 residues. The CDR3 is CASSPVGQSGGYTF. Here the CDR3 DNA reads TGTGCCAGCAGCCCCGTGGGGCAGTCGGGTGGCTACACCTTC.